The TCR beta chain under discussion was sequenced for a study of T-cell reconstitution after alpha-beta-depleted transplantation in children (dated by TCRdb to the mid-2010s). The study in broad terms: Using TCR repertoire profiling, the study quantitatively followed how T-cell immune reconstitution unfolded in children after TCRalphabeta/CD19-depleted allogeneic hematopoietic cell transplantation.

Points on this clonotype: Which antigen it targets is not known. One base away there is no much larger clone; base qualities are not given.

Libraries were made using PCR. Sequencing relied on an Illumina HiSeq 2500. To normalize quantification of the TCRbeta repertoire, the TCR libraries were built with molecular barcoding that relied on unique molecular identifiers. TCRdb reanalyzed the raw reads on its own, using fastp at Q25 for trimming and MiXCR for clone calling, and kept in-frame beta chains. Rows with one shared CDR3 protein collapse into an entry with the most common genes and DNA. The sample table contains about 540,000 distinct CDR3 sequences; only one count was recorded for around 17% of them. The leading ten clones occupy around 3.3% of the sample. V and J are trimmed by 6 bases and 9 bases, and the gene matches miss 3 bases of the junction. The CDR3 sequence holds 11 residues, the cysteine and phenylalanine included. Of the read, only the CDR3 DNA is kept; its 33 bases are in frame from base 1.

The TCR originated in a human donor who donated a stem cell graft to a child with acute lymphoblastic leukemia. The sample was PBMCs from the stem cell graft donor, taken from the stem cell graft. This chain is built from TRBV12-3 or TRBV12-4 and TRBJ2-7; 9 central nucleotides agree with TRBD1. The DNA sequence is TGTGCCAGCAGCTACAGGGGGCTGCAGTACTTC. This gives the protein CASSYRGLQYF.